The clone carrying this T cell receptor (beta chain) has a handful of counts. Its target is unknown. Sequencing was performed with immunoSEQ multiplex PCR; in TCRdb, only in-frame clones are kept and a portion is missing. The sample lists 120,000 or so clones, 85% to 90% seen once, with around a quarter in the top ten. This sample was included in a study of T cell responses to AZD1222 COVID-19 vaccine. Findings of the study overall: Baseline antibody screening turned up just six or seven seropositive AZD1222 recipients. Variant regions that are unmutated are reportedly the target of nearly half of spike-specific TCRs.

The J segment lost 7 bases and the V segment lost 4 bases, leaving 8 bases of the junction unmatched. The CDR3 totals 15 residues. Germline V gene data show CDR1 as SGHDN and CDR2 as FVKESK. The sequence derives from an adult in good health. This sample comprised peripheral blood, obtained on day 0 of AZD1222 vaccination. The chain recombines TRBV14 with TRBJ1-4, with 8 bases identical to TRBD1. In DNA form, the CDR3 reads TGTGCCAGCAGCCGGAGACAGGGGTTAGCTGAAAAACTGTTTTTT. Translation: CASSRRQGLAEKLFF. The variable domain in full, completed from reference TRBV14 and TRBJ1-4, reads EAGVTQFPSHSVIEKGQTVTLRCDPISGHDNLYWYRRVMGKEIKFLLHFVKESKQDESGMPNNRFLAERTGGTYSTLKVQPAELEDSGVYFCASSRRQGLAEKLFFGSGTQLSVL.